This T cell receptor beta chain was identified during a study of T-cell reconstitution after alpha-beta-depleted transplantation in children listed by TCRdb under 2016. Broadly, across the study: The study quantitatively tracked T-cell immune reconstitution after TCRalphabeta/CD19-depleted allogeneic hematopoietic cell transplantation in children using TCR repertoire profiling.

The CDR3 covers 13 residues, taking in both the cysteine and the phenylalanine. Only the CDR3 DNA stays, 39 bases, in frame from base 1. At the junction V is shortened by 3 bases and J by 5 bases, with 13 bases in between. CDR1 and CDR2 were assigned from the germline V gene (reference sequence) as DFQATT and SNEGSKA. The paper's findings and limits, for the study overall: Over subsequent months, a decline in hyperexpanded clone frequencies was noted, and after one year, T-cell counts and TCRbeta diversity were mostly ascribed to newly produced T cells. In some patients, high TCRbeta diversity at day 60 was attributed to recipient T cells and intrathymic progenitors that had survived conditioning. The apparently early recovery of alphabetaT-cell counts about two months after transplant reportedly depended on only several hundred rapidly expanded clones that came from non-depleted graft cells.

This clonotype was seen ten or more times. Its antigen remains unidentified. No clone much larger than this one lies a single base away; base qualities are absent. The library was prepared using PCR. This sample was sequenced with an Illumina HiSeq 2500. Molecular barcoding was employed in the preparation of TCR libraries, with unique molecular identifiers being used to normalize TCRbeta repertoire quantification. The public reads were quality trimmed at Q25 with fastp and then assembled into clones with MiXCR by TCRdb, keeping productive beta chains. Each record represents a unique CDR3 protein, reported with the most common genes and DNA among its rows. The table for this sample lists fewer than 350,000 distinct CDR3 sequences; approximately 10% of them were counted only once. The top ten clones comprise 20% to 25% of the sample. This specimen's treatment or condition label, interpreted: allogeneic hematopoietic cell transplantation with graft depleted of TCRalphabeta T cells and CD19 B cells. Transplant recipients were children who received TCRalphabeta/CD19-depleted allogeneic hematopoietic cell grafts.

This TCR came from a male patient aged 2-10 years who had a stem cell transplant for chronic granulomatous disease, so the T cells may come from the graft donor. The material sequenced was peripheral blood, taken 180 days after TCRalphabeta/CD19-depleted stem cell transplant. The rearranged chain carries TRBV20-1 and TRBJ2-5; possibly the D gene is TRBD2, per 5 matching bases. The bases read TGCAGTGCTAGTAGACGGGATGGGGAGACCCAGTACTTC. Translated, this gives CSASRRDGETQYF.